The entry below gives a single T cell receptor (beta chain) sequence along with its context. This entry comes from a study of cytomegalovirus exposure and HLA in healthy donors. 60 Vbeta and 13 Jbeta primers were used in PCR. The repertoire was sequenced with immunoSEQ multiplex PCR; TCRdb's copy has only in-frame clones and lacks some. The table for this sample gives 130,000 to 150,000 clones. The CDR3 is 12 residues long. Per germline, CDR1 MNHEY and CDR2 SMNVEV (reference sequence). Trimming shortened V by 6 bases and J by 8 bases, and 13 bases separated the two germline ends. Sequencing was performed on PBMCs. The chain recombines TRBV27 with TRBJ1-2; D is possibly TRBD1 (6 bases). This sequence was found in a woman aged 45 to 65 in good health and CMV-seronegative. The DNA for the CDR3 is TGTGCCAGCAGAGAAGGGACAAAAGGCTACACCTTC. This translates into CASREGTKGYTF.